These T cell receptor beta chains were read from a single sample in a study of T cells in Graves' hyperthyroidism and ophthalmopathy. Each CDR3 protein is one row after TCRdb ran MiXCR on the multiplex PCR reads. Found here are about 500,000 distinct CDR3 sequences, 17% of them singletons; the top ten hold 17%. Sequencing was done on a sample of blood. The source is a young woman with Graves' ophthalmopathy. Both conserved end residues are part of each CDR3. The D gene is left open where the match is weak. Only part of the rows carry a size: once, few, many, or a class if the clone is expanded.

CDR3: CASSYGGLGGGSSNQPQHF
DNA: TGTGCCAGCAGTTACGGGGGGTTAGGGGGAGGAAGTAGCAATCAGCCCCAGCATTTT
D: NA
J: TRBJ1-5
V: TRBV6-2/TRBV6-3
size: many

CDR3: CASSQEGYREGPEETQYF
DNA: TGTGCCAGCAGCCAAGAGGGGTATCGGGAGGGCCCAGAAGAGACCCAGTACTTC
D: TRBD2
J: TRBJ2-5
V: TRBV3-1
size: many

CDR3: CASSLRHNTDTQYF
DNA: TGTGCCAGCAGCTTAAGACACAACACAGATACGCAGTATTTT
D: NA
J: TRBJ2-3
V: TRBV11-1
size: many

CDR3: CASRGLAAYNEQFF
DNA: TGTGCCAGCAGGGGACTAGCGGCCTACAATGAGCAGTTCTTC
D: TRBD2
J: TRBJ2-1
V: TRBV6-1
size: many

CDR3: CASSPGWTNTEAFF
DNA: TGTGCCAGCAGTCCCGGGTGGACGAACACTGAAGCTTTCTTT
D: NA
J: TRBJ1-1
V: TRBV6-2/TRBV6-3
size: few

CDR3: CASSLDRQRIEQFF
DNA: TGTGCCAGCAGCTTAGACAGACAGAGAATTGAGCAGTTCTTC
D: NA
J: TRBJ2-1
V: TRBV7-8
size: many

CDR3: CASSQGAPFPYEQYF
DNA: TGCGCCAGCAGCCAAGGCGCACCGTTTCCCTACGAGCAGTACTTC
D: NA
J: TRBJ2-7
V: TRBV4-3
size: NA

CDR3: CASSSGLSIAENLFF
DNA: TGTGCCAGCAGTTCTGGACTCAGCATAGCGGAAAATCTGTTTTTT
D: NA
J: TRBJ1-4
V: TRBV6-1
size: few

CDR3: CANSGDGFYEQYF
DNA: TGCGCCAACAGCGGGGACGGATTCTACGAGCAGTACTTC
D: TRBD2
J: TRBJ2-7
V: TRBV5-1
size: few

CDR3: CAWRTSGRETQYF
DNA: TGTGCCTGGAGGACTAGCGGGAGAGAGACCCAGTACTTC
D: TRBD2
J: TRBJ2-5
V: TRBV30
size: many

CDR3: CASSSRPGETQYF
DNA: TGTGCCAGCAGCTCCCGTCCCGGAGAGACCCAGTACTTC
D: NA
J: TRBJ2-5
V: TRBV11-2
size: many